This TCR beta chain was captured in a study of radiotherapy plus CTLA-4 blockade in lung cancer. Overall study context: Objective response was observed in about 19% of patients, and disease control in just over 30%. Whole-study results and caveats: Subsequent to radiotherapy plus ipilimumab, tumor-derived TCR clones underwent expansion in blood.

The method was immunoSEQ multiplex PCR; TCRdb's version includes in-frame clones alone and lacks a portion of them. This sample has about 30,000 clones; around three quarters occur once, and the top ten carry over 15%. Points on this clone: Its antigen is not known.

With ipilimumab providing CTLA-4 blockade, focal radiation was administered to patients who had chemo-refractory metastatic non-small-cell lung cancer. The germline gives CDR1 LNHNV, CDR2 YYDKDF (reference sequence). V shed 0 bases and J shed 3 bases, with 12 bases lying between them. This CDR3 is built from 15 residues. This rearrangement joins TRBV15 to TRBJ2-7; maybe TRBD2 (5 bases). The material was peripheral blood, obtained from a patient treated with radiotherapy plus ipilimumab. The sequence derives from a human donor with non-small cell lung cancer that progressed on radiotherapy plus ipilimumab. As DNA, the CDR3 is TGTGCCACCAGCAGAGATAGTATGGGAGACTACGAGCAGTACTTC. Translated, it gives CATSRDSMGDYEQYF.